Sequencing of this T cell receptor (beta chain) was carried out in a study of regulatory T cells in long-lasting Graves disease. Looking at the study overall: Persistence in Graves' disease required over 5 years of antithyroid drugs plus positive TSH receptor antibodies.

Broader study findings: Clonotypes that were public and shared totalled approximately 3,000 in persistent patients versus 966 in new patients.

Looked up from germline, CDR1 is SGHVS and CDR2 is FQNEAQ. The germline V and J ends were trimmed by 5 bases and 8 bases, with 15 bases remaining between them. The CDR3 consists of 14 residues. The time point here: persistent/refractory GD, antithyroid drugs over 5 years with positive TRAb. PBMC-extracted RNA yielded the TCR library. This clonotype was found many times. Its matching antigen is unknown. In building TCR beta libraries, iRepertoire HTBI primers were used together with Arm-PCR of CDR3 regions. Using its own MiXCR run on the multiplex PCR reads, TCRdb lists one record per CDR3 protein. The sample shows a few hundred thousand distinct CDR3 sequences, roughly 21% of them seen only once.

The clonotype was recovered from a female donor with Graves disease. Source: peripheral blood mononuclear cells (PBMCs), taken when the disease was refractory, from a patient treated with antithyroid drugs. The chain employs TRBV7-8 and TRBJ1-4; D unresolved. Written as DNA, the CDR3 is TGTGCCAGCAGCCCTCCCTCTCCATGGGAAAAACTGTTTTTT. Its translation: CASSPPSPWEKLFF.